A selection of T cell receptor beta chains follows, all from one sample in a study of blood T cell repertoires in COVID-19. Here immunoSEQ multiplex PCR was the method, and the copy in TCRdb shows in-frame clones only, minus some. Of about 240,000 clones in the sample, approximately 86% were seen once. The sample comprised PBMCs or T cells enriched from blood (not recorded which). These receptor sequences come from a middle-aged woman with acute COVID-19. Each CDR3 is given with its conserved first and last residue. Fields, in order: V gene, clone size, D gene, J gene, CDR3 DNA, CDR3 protein. The D gene is left open where the match is weak. Expanded clones get a size class; other rows say once, few or many, or leave the size out.

V gene: TRBV9; clone size: -; D gene: TRBD2; J gene: TRBJ2-1; CDR3 DNA: TGTGCCAGCAGCCAACTAGCGGGACGGTACAATGAGCAGTTCTTC; CDR3 protein: CASSQLAGRYNEQFF
V gene: TRBV18; clone size: -; D gene: TRBD2; J gene: TRBJ2-3; CDR3 DNA: TGTGCCAGCTCACCACAACTAGCGGGCTTCACAGATACGCAGTATTTT; CDR3 protein: CASSPQLAGFTDTQYF
V gene: TRBV5-1; clone size: few; D gene: -; J gene: TRBJ2-6; CDR3 DNA: TGCGCCAGCAGCTTCAGGTCGGGGACTGGGGCCAACGTCCTGACTTTC; CDR3 protein: CASSFRSGTGANVLTF
V gene: TRBV27; clone size: -; D gene: -; J gene: TRBJ2-7; CDR3 DNA: TGTGCCAGTAGAAGGACTTTCACCTACGAGCAGTACTTC; CDR3 protein: CASRRTFTYEQYF
V gene: TRBV18; clone size: -; D gene: TRBD2; J gene: TRBJ2-5; CDR3 DNA: TGTGCCAGCTCACCCCCGGGCACTAGCGGGAACCAAGAGACCCAGTACTTC; CDR3 protein: CASSPPGTSGNQETQYF
V gene: TRBV4-1; clone size: -; D gene: TRBD1; J gene: TRBJ2-1; CDR3 DNA: TGCGCCAGCAGATCCGGGACAGGGGGCAATGAGCAGTTCTTC; CDR3 protein: CASRSGTGGNEQFF
V gene: TRBV6-1; clone size: few; D gene: TRBD1; J gene: TRBJ2-6; CDR3 DNA: TGTGCCAGCAGTGAACCTCGACTACGGGGACAGTTGAACTCTGGGGCCAACGTCCTGACTTTC; CDR3 protein: CASSEPRLRGQLNSGANVLTF
V gene: TRBV11-2; clone size: once; D gene: -; J gene: TRBJ1-1; CDR3 DNA: TGTGCCAGCAGCTCTCTTAATATGAACACTGAAGCTTTCTTT; CDR3 protein: CASSSLNMNTEAFF
V gene: TRBV12-3/TRBV12-4; clone size: -; D gene: -; J gene: TRBJ2-5; CDR3 DNA: TGTGCCAGCAGTTTCGGAGAGACCCAGTACTTC; CDR3 protein: CASSFGETQYF
V gene: TRBV12-3/TRBV12-4; clone size: -; D gene: -; J gene: TRBJ1-2; CDR3 DNA: TGTGCCAGCAGTTTTATAAACTATGGCTACACCTTC; CDR3 protein: CASSFINYGYTF
V gene: TRBV5-5; clone size: once; D gene: -; J gene: TRBJ1-1; CDR3 DNA: TGTGCCAGCAGCTCGAGGGCGTTCCAGGGGTTGAACACTGAAGCTTTCTTT; CDR3 protein: CASSSRAFQGLNTEAFF
V gene: TRBV9; clone size: few; D gene: TRBD1; J gene: TRBJ2-2; CDR3 DNA: TGTGCCAGCAGCGTAGCAGGGGGCTTCACCGGGGAGCTGTTTTTT; CDR3 protein: CASSVAGGFTGELFF
V gene: TRBV19; clone size: -; D gene: TRBD1; J gene: TRBJ1-2; CDR3 DNA: TGTGCCAGCAGAGCTTTGACAGGGGCCGACTATGGCTACACCTTC; CDR3 protein: CASRALTGADYGYTF
V gene: TRBV10-1; clone size: -; D gene: -; J gene: TRBJ2-2; CDR3 DNA: TGCGCCAGCAGTGAATTCGGGGGCGGGGAGCTGTTTTTT; CDR3 protein: CASSEFGGGELFF
V gene: TRBV10-3; clone size: -; D gene: TRBD1; J gene: TRBJ2-3; CDR3 DNA: TGTGCCATCAGTCGACAGGGCCCAGATACGCAGTATTTT; CDR3 protein: CAISRQGPDTQYF
V gene: TRBV5-4; clone size: -; D gene: TRBD1; J gene: TRBJ1-1; CDR3 DNA: TGTGCCAGCAGCTCGACAGGGGTGAACACTGAAGCTTTCTTT; CDR3 protein: CASSSTGVNTEAFF
V gene: TRBV5-4; clone size: -; D gene: -; J gene: TRBJ2-4; CDR3 DNA: TGTGCCAGCAGCCAGGTAGGGCTGGGAGAAAACATTCAGTACTTC; CDR3 protein: CASSQVGLGENIQYF
V gene: TRBV11-2; clone size: -; D gene: TRBD2; J gene: TRBJ2-1; CDR3 DNA: TGTGCCAGCAGCCGAGGACTAGCGGGCACCAAGGTCTATGAGCAGTTCTTC; CDR3 protein: CASSRGLAGTKVYEQFF
V gene: TRBV2; clone size: many; D gene: -; J gene: TRBJ1-3; CDR3 DNA: TGTGCCAGCAGTGAAGCTACTGTCTCTGGAAACACCATATATTTT; CDR3 protein: CASSEATVSGNTIYF
V gene: TRBV29-1; clone size: few; D gene: TRBD1; J gene: TRBJ1-2; CDR3 DNA: TGCAGCGTTACCGGACAGGGTTTAGGTTATGGCTACACCTTC; CDR3 protein: CSVTGQGLGYGYTF
V gene: TRBV12-3/TRBV12-4; clone size: -; D gene: TRBD1; J gene: TRBJ2-5; CDR3 DNA: TGTGCCAGCAGTTTTCGGACAGGAGGGACCCAGTACTTC; CDR3 protein: CASSFRTGGTQYF
V gene: TRBV2; clone size: -; D gene: TRBD1; J gene: TRBJ1-4; CDR3 DNA: TGTGCCAGCACTGGGACAGGCCCCTATAATGAAAAACTGTTTTTT; CDR3 protein: CASTGTGPYNEKLFF
V gene: TRBV21-1; clone size: -; D gene: -; J gene: TRBJ1-2; CDR3 DNA: TGTGCCAGCAGCAAAGAGGAGGGTGCGAACTATGGCTACACCTTC; CDR3 protein: CASSKEEGANYGYTF
V gene: TRBV29-1; clone size: -; D gene: -; J gene: TRBJ1-2; CDR3 DNA: TGCAGCGTTGCAAGGGACCGGGGGGATGGCTACACCTTC; CDR3 protein: CSVARDRGDGYTF
V gene: TRBV29-1; clone size: -; D gene: TRBD1; J gene: TRBJ2-7; CDR3 DNA: TGCAGCGTTGATTCCAGGGGGTCTTACGAGCAGTACTTC; CDR3 protein: CSVDSRGSYEQYF
V gene: TRBV3-1/TRBV3-2; clone size: -; D gene: TRBD2; J gene: TRBJ2-1; CDR3 DNA: TGTGCCAGCAGCCAAACTCCGACTAGCGGGATTGAGCAGTTCTTC; CDR3 protein: CASSQTPTSGIEQFF